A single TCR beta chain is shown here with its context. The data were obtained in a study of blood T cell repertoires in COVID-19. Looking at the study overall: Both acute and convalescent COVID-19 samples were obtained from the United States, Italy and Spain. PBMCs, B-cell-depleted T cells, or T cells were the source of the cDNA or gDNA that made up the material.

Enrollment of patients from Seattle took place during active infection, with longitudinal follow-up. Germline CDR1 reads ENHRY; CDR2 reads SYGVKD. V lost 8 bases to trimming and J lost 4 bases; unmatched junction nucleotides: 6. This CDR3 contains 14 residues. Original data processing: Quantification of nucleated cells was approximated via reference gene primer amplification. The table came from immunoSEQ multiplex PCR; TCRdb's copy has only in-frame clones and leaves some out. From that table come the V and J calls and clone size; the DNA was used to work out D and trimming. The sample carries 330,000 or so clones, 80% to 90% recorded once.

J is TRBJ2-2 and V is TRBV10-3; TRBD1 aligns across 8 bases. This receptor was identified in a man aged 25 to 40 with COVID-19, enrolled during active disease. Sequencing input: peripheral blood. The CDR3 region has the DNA TGTGCCATCCAGGGGGCAGGGGGCACCGGGGAGCTGTTTTTT. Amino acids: CAIQGAGGTGELFF.